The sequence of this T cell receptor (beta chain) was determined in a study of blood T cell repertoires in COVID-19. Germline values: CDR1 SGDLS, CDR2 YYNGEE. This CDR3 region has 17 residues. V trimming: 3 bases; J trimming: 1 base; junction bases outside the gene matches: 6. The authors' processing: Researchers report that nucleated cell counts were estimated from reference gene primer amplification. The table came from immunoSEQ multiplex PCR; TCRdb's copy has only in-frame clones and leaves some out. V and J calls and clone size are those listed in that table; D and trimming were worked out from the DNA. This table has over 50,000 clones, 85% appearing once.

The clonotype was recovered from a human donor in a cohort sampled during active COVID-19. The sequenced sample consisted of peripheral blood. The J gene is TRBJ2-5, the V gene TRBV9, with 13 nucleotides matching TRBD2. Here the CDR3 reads CASSAGGTSGTQETQYF. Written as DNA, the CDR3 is TGTGCCAGCAGCGCGGGGGGGACTAGCGGGACCCAAGAGACCCAGTACTTC.